The present TCR gamma chain was sequenced within a study of gamma-delta T cells after stem cell transplantation. V shed 0 bases, J shed 12 bases, and the junction held 5 bases outside the gene matches. There are 11 residues in the CDR3. The germline V gene has CDR1 EGSNGY and CDR2 YDSYNSKV. About this clone: Other DNA sequences of this sample code for an identical CDR3.

TCRdb re-called clones from the RT-PCR reads via CATT. This table holds 2,500 to 3,500 gamma-chain clones, roughly 18% found once. The receptor was isolated from a human donor. It is not recorded whose cells these are; they may come from a transplant donor. Sequenced input: gamma-delta T cells. V is TRGV2 and J is TRGJ1 or TRGJ2. The CDR3 reads CATWDGPGKLF. Written as DNA, the CDR3 is TGTGCCACCTGGGACGGGCCTGGGAAACTCTTT.